The entry below gives a single T cell receptor (beta chain) sequence along with its context. With around 500 ng total RNA as template and a constant-region primer, TCR beta cDNA was made. A slightly modified ARM-PCR protocol with three nested multiplex PCR rounds produced these TCR beta libraries. The first two PCR rounds used TRBV1-TRBV30 primers with a Cbeta primer, nine to eleven cycles each. Each CDR3 protein is one row after TCRdb ran MiXCR on the multiplex PCR reads. Among about 96,000 distinct CDR3 sequences, around 70% were seen once, and the ten largest hold 27%. CDR3 length equals 14 residues. With V trimmed by 8 bases and J by 4 bases, 10 bases remained unmatched. CDR1 is SGHAT, CDR2 FQNNGV, per germline. The data are from a study of tumor-infiltrating lymphocytes in primary liver carcinoma. The study co-extracted DNA and RNA from about 21-30 mg of unsorted bulk tissue.

This TCR was recovered from a man in his forties with primary liver carcinoma and hepatitis B virus infection. The chain employs TRBV11-2 and TRBJ2-5; 7 nucleotides align to TRBD2. The sample consisted of tumor-adjacent normal liver tissue. CDR3 sequence reads: CASGWEGLRETQYF. CDR3 coding DNA: TGTGCCAGCGGCTGGGAGGGGCTGAGAGAGACCCAGTACTTC. Together with reference TRBV11-2 and TRBJ2-5, the CDR3 gives the full variable domain: EAGVAQSPRYKIIEKRQSVAFWCNPISGHATLYWYQQILGQGPKLLIQFQNNGVVDDSQLPKDRFSAERLKGVDSTLKIQPAKLEDSAVYLCASGWEGLRETQYFGPGTRLLVL.